Shown below are 16 T cell receptor beta chains from a single sample sequenced in a study of T cells in Graves' hyperthyroidism and ophthalmopathy (dated 2019 in TCRdb). The library was made by multiplex PCR. Sequencing was performed on an Illumina HiSeq 2000. TCR beta CDR3 regions were amplified from RNA transcripts. The TCR CDR3 was subjected to a first round of RT-PCR using the HTBI primer set and the Qiagen OneStep RT-PCR kit. TCRdb itself trimmed the public reads at Q25 with fastp, ran MiXCR and retained productive beta chains. Each entry merges the rows of one CDR3 protein and shows their most common DNA and genes. For this sample the table gives around 430,000 distinct CDR3 sequences, of which just under 15% were detected only once. 32% of the sample belongs to the ten largest clones. The sequencing input was blood. The source of these receptors is a woman younger than 45 with Graves' hyperthyroidism.

This clonotype occurred a few times. V and J are TRBV9 and TRBJ2-1, with D perhaps TRBD1 or TRBD2 (5 bases each). Trimming removed 4 bases at V and 5 bases at J, with 16 bases between. This CDR3 spans 15 amino acids. The V gene's germline CDR1 is SGDLS and CDR2 YYNGEE. CDR3 in amino acids: CASSLYRDGNNEQFF. The CDR3 DNA reads TGTGCCAGCAGCCTATATCGGGACGGTAACAATGAGCAGTTCTTC.

This clonotype was seen a few times. The gene calls are TRBV28 and TRBJ1-5, with D possibly being TRBD1 (5 bases). The CDR3 totals 14 residues. Trimming removed 8 bases from V and 3 bases from J, with 14 bases in between. Germline-derived CDR1 and CDR2 are MDHEN and SYDVKM. The CDR3 region is CASLSGHLNQPQHF. As DNA, the CDR3 is TGTGCCAGCCTGTCAGGGCACCTCAATCAGCCCCAGCATTTT.

This clonotype was seen more than once but under ten times. In DNA form, the CDR3 reads TGCGCCAGCAGCCGGCAAGATACCCCCAGCGGCGAGCAGTACTTC. As protein: CASSRQDTPSGEQYF. This rearrangement joins TRBV4-1 to TRBJ2-7; D may be TRBD2 (5 bases). Trimming cost V 4 bases and J 6 bases, with 19 bases left between them. Germline values: CDR1 MGHRA, CDR2 YSYEKL. The CDR3 runs 15 residues.

V is TRBV2 and J is TRBJ1-5, with a tentative D call TRBD1 (5 bases). The CDR3 consists of 19 residues. Trimming removed 1 base from V and 5 bases from J, with 24 bases in between. Looked up from germline, CDR1 is SNHLY and CDR2 is FYNNEI. The CDR3 DNA reads as TGTGCCAGCAGTGAAGAATACGGGAATAACCGGGGCCGGGATCAGCCCCAGCATTTT. Protein sequence: CASSEEYGNNRGRDQPQHF.

In this sample, this clonotype turned up many times. The chain links TRBV12-3 or TRBV12-4 to TRBJ1-1, with D maybe TRBD1 (5 bases). The ends were cut back, 5 bases at V and 0 bases at J, with 10 bases in the middle. This CDR3 is 14 amino acids long. The CDR3 DNA reads TGTGCCAGCAGTGGGGGTAATTTGAACACTGAAGCTTTCTTT. This codes for CASSGGNLNTEAFF.

This clonotype was detected a few times. This sequence joins TRBV20-1 and TRBJ2-4; TRBD2 might be the D (5 bases). This CDR3 comprises 13 residues. Trimming cost V 3 bases and J 0 bases, with 6 bases left between them. Germline V gene lookup returns CDR1 DFQATT and CDR2 SNEGSKA (reference sequence). The CDR3 is CSASGLAKNIQYF. In DNA, the CDR3 is TGCAGTGCTAGCGGACTAGCCAAAAACATTCAGTACTTC.

The rearrangement joins TRBV2 to TRBJ2-7; D perhaps matches TRBD1 (5 bases). Trimming shortened V by 9 bases and J by 4 bases, and 19 bases separated the two germline ends. Per germline, CDR1 SNHLY and CDR2 FYNNEI. CDR3 length: 14 residues. DNA of the CDR3: TGTGCCAGGTCGGGCCCTAGGGGTGGGTACGAGCAGTACTTC. This translates into CARSGPRGGYEQYF.

The chain combines TRBV30 with TRBJ2-7; no clear D gene. This CDR3 has 11 amino acids. The germline V gene has CDR1 GTSNPN and CDR2 SVGIG (reference sequence). V lost 5 bases and J lost 1, with 6 bases in between. CDR3 amino acids: CAWGRSYEQYF. The CDR3 DNA is TGTGCCTGGGGCAGGTCCTACGAGCAGTACTTC.

This clonotype was counted many times. The V gene is TRBV3-1, the J gene TRBJ1-1; D remains ambiguous. Trimming took 3 bases from V and 6 from J, leaving 14 bases between them. Germline CDR1 reads LGHDT; CDR2 reads YNNKEL (reference sequence). The length of the CDR3 is 14 residues. The CDR3 DNA reads TGTGCCAGCAGCCAGCCGGGGAAAGGCTCTGAAGCTTTCTTT. Its protein is CASSQPGKGSEAFF.

This clonotype came up many times. The chain uses TRBV20-1 and TRBJ1-2; a possible D gene is TRBD1 (5 bases). The germline V and J ends were trimmed by 3 bases and 2 bases, with 13 bases remaining between them. The length of the CDR3 is 14 residues. Germline V gives CDR1 DFQATT, CDR2 SNEGSKA (reference sequence). The CDR3 bases are TGCAGTGCTAGGACCGACAGTGGGAACTATGGCTACACCTTC. Its protein is CSARTDSGNYGYTF.

This rearrangement joins TRBV5-6 to TRBJ2-3; 7 nucleotides align to TRBD1. Germline CDR1 is SGHDT and CDR2 is YYEEEE. The V gene end was trimmed by 3 bases and the J gene end by 4 bases; junction bases not matched to a gene: 5. The CDR3 totals 14 residues. As DNA, the CDR3 is TGTGCCAGCAGCTCGGCCAGGGGGTCAGATACGCAGTATTTT. It translates to CASSSARGSDTQYF.

This clonotype has a count of ten or more. This chain connects TRBV29-1 to TRBJ2-7; the match to TRBD2 covers 11 bases. The germline gives CDR1 SQVTM, CDR2 ANQGSEA. The CDR3 runs 14 residues. Trimming removed 3 bases from V and 1 base from J; junction bases left unmatched: 2. DNA for the CDR3: TGCAGCGTTGATGGGACTAGCGGATCCTACGAGCAGTACTTC. Translation gives CSVDGTSGSYEQYF.

This clonotype was picked up many times. This chain uses TRBV28 with TRBJ2-3, with D tentatively TRBD1 or TRBD2 (6 bases each). CDR3 length: 16 amino acids. V gave up 5 bases and J gave up 1 base, with 16 bases separating them. Per germline, CDR1 MDHEN and CDR2 SYDVKM. The CDR3 spells CASSAGHLGGTDTQYF. DNA for the CDR3: TGTGCCAGCAGTGCGGGACACCTTGGGGGCACAGATACGCAGTATTTT.

The chain combines TRBV19 with TRBJ2-6, with TRBD1 matching over 9 bases. The germline V gene encodes CDR1 LNHDA and CDR2 SQIVND (reference sequence). Trimming removed 6 bases from V and 0 bases from J; junction bases left unmatched: 9. The CDR3 contains 18 residues. CDR3 sequence: CASSPGQGYFSGANVLTF. The CDR3 region has the DNA TGTGCCAGTAGCCCCGGACAGGGGTATTTCTCTGGGGCCAACGTCCTGACTTTC.

The table lists this clonotype with a few counts. The chain couples TRBV14 to TRBJ1-6; D may be TRBD1 (5 bases). The CDR3 runs 15 residues. Germline-derived CDR1 and CDR2 are SGHDN and FVKESK. V was clipped by 4 bases and J by 10 bases, with 17 bases between them. Written as DNA, the CDR3 is TGTGCCAGCAGCCTCCCCCGGACATTTATATCACCCCTCCACTTT. Amino acids: CASSLPRTFISPLHF.

This clonotype has ten or more counts. This chain joins TRBV11-2 and TRBJ2-3; possible D gene TRBD2, 6 bases. CDR3 size: 13 residues. Trimming left V 4 bases short and J 9 bases short, with 14 bases between. The germline CDR1 and CDR2 sequences are SGHAT and FQNNGV. In DNA, the CDR3 is TGTGCCAGCAGCTCTTCGGACGGAGGGACGCAGTATTTT. Its protein is CASSSSDGGTQYF.